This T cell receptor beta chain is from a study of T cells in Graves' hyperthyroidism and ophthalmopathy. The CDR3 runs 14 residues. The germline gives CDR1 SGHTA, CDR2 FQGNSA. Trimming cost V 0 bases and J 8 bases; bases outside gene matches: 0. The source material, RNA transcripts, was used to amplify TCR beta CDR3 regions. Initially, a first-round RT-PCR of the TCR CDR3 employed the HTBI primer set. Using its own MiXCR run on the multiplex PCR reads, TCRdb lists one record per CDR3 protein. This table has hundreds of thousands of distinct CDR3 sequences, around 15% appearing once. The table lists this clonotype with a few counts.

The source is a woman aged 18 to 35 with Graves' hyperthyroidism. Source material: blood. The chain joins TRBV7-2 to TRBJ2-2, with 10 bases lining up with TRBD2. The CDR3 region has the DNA TGTGCCAGCAGCTTAGCACTAGCGGGAGGGGAGCTGTTTTTT. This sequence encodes CASSLALAGGELFF.